Described below is a single TCR beta chain sequence and its context. Its antigen remains unidentified. This may stem from a read error, because a much larger clone lies one nucleotide away. The V gene's germline CDR1 is DFQATT and CDR2 SNEGSKA (reference sequence). CDR3 size: 16 residues. This sample is drawn from a study of CD8 T cells in ankylosing spondylitis. Study observations and caveats: Made up of about eight highly homologous variants, a TCR beta motif appeared characteristic of ankylosing spondylitis blood.

One entry per CDR3 protein, called by TCRdb with MiXCR from the 5' RACE reads. Of 200,000 to 250,000 distinct CDR3 sequences listed, approximately 7.3% are singletons. The rearrangement links TRBV20-1 to TRBJ2-7; D is undetermined. The origin of this receptor is a male donor with ankylosing spondylitis. The specimen was blood, either unsorted or a sorted T cell fraction (not recorded which). The CDR3 sequence: CCARDPHRKSSYEQYF. The DNA of the CDR3 is TGCTGTGCTAGAGATCCCCACCGTAAGAGCTCCTACGAGCAGTACTTC.